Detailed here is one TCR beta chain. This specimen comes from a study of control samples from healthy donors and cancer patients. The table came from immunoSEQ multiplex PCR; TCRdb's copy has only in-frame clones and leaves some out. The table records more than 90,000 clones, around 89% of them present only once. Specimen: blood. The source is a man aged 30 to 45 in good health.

The CDR3 spells CASSSLDRREAFF. CDR3 DNA: TGCGCCAGCAGCTCACTAGACCGACGTGAAGCTTTCTTT. This chain links TRBV4-1 with TRBJ1-1; D uncertain. Trimming left V 5 bases short and J 7 bases short, with 14 bases between. Germline V gene lookup returns CDR1 MGHRA and CDR2 YSYEKL. This CDR3 has 13 amino acids.